These 4 T cell receptor beta chains came from one sample sequenced in a study of CXCR4 blockade with PD-1 therapy in pancreatic cancer. Clones were sequenced by immunoSEQ multiplex PCR, and TCRdb holds only the in-frame ones, with some missing. Among approximately 1,500 clones listed, 35% to 50% were seen once. Sequencing input: tumor tissue. These receptors came from a human donor with pancreatic ductal adenocarcinoma.

The sample holds a few counts of this clone. The chain couples TRBV11-3 to TRBJ2-7, with D maybe TRBD2 (5 bases). The V gene lost 4 bases and the J gene lost 1 base, with 11 bases spanning the gap. This CDR3 is 14 amino acids long. Germline V gene data show CDR1 as SGHNT and CDR2 as YENEEA. This chain's CDR3 is CASSSRRVSYEQYF. The CDR3 nucleotides are TGTGCCAGCAGCTCCCGGCGGGTATCCTACGAGCAGTACTTC.

This clone was detected a few times. X shows a residue whose base was not read or is ambiguous. V gene TRBV19 combines with J gene TRBJ1-3, with a tentative D call TRBD1 (5 bases). Germline V CDR1 and CDR2: LNHDA, SQIVND (reference sequence). Trimming removed 5 bases at V and 1 base at J, with 12 bases between. The length of the CDR3 is 15 residues. CDR3 nucleotide sequence: TGTGCCAGTAGTRCGACGGGGCCTTCTGGAAACACCATATATTTT. It specifies CASSXTGPSGNTIYF.

This clone was found a few times. The genes are TRBV6-8 and TRBJ2-1, with TRBD2 identical over 12 bases. Germline assignment: CDR1 MNHGY and CDR2 SAAAGT. The CDR3 loop spans 15 amino acids. V was pared by 6 bases and J by 4 bases, with 4 bases of the junction left unmatched. CDR3 amino acids: CASRVGLAGYNEQFF. The CDR3 DNA sequence: TGTGCCAGCAGAGTGGGACTAGCGGGTTACAATGAGCAGTTCTTC.

This clone was recorded a few times. The CDR3 bases are TGCGCCAGCAGCCCATGGTCGGAGGATCGGCGGGGGGCCTTCTCTAGCACAGATACGCAGTATTTT. It is translated as CASSPWSEDRRGAFSSTDTQYF. This chain links TRBV4-1 with TRBJ2-3; TRBD2 aligns across 8 bases. The CDR3 length is 22 residues. V lost 4 bases and J lost 0; bases outside the gene matches: 24. Germline-derived CDR1 and CDR2 are MGHRA and YSYEKL.